Listed here are 12 T cell receptor beta chains from one sample, sequenced in a study of cytomegalovirus exposure and HLA in healthy donors. With 60 Vbeta and 13 Jbeta primers, the PCR was carried out. Profiling relied on immunoSEQ multiplex PCR, and the TCRdb table lists in-frame clones only, not all of them. The sample records approximately 260,000 clones, roughly four fifths being singletons. The sequenced sample was PBMCs. These receptors originate from a woman in her thirties or forties in good health and CMV-seropositive.

V gene TRBV7-6 combines with J gene TRBJ2-7; tentative D call: TRBD1 (5 bases). The CDR3 is made up of 13 amino acids. V was cut by 4 bases and J by 3 bases, with 10 bases left in between. The V gene's germline CDR1 is SGHVS and CDR2 FNYEAQ. CDR3 DNA: TGTGCCAGCAGCTCTTTTCAGGGCTACGAGCAGTACTTC. Its protein product is CASSSFQGYEQYF.

The CDR3 loop is CASSLGGEETQYF. The CDR3 nucleotides are TGCGCCAGCAGCTTAGGAGGGGAAGAGACCCAGTACTTC. The V call is TRBV5-1, the J call TRBJ2-5; D perhaps matches TRBD2 (6 bases). Germline V gene data show CDR1 as SGHRS and CDR2 as YFSETQ. This CDR3 has 13 residues. V gave up 2 bases and J gave up 3 bases, with 8 bases separating them.

The chain employs TRBV9 and TRBJ2-7, with a tentative D call TRBD2 (6 bases). Trimming removed 0 bases from V and 2 bases from J, with 9 bases in between. Per germline, CDR1 SGDLS and CDR2 YYNGEE. This CDR3 has 14 residues. CDR3 sequence (DNA): TGTGCCAGCAGCGTAGCCGGGGAGGCCTACGAGCAGTACTTC. Amino acids: CASSVAGEAYEQYF.

The chain uses TRBV29-1 and TRBJ2-3; TRBD2 agrees at 16 bases. The ends lost 5 bases at V and 4 bases at J; junction bases unmatched: 9. This CDR3 contains 17 residues. The germline V gene encodes CDR1 SQVTM and CDR2 ANQGSEA. This chain's CDR3 is CSVRPGLAGGPADTQYF. CDR3 DNA: TGCAGCGTTCGACCGGGACTAGCGGGAGGGCCCGCAGATACGCAGTATTTT.

This chain joins TRBV9 and TRBJ2-1, with 8 bases identical to TRBD2. The CDR3 runs 18 residues. Germline trimming cut 4 bases from V and 0 bases from J; bases unmatched to any gene: 12. Germline-derived CDR1 and CDR2 are SGDLS and YYNGEE. CDR3 region: CASSHRPAGGSSYNEQFF. The CDR3 nucleotides read TGTGCCAGCAGCCACCGACCTGCGGGAGGCAGCTCCTACAATGAGCAGTTCTTC. The whole variable domain, filled in from reference TRBV9 and TRBJ2-1, reads DSGVTQTPKHLITATGQRVTLRCSPRSGDLSVYWYQQSLDQGLQFLIQYYNGEERAKGNILERFSAQQFPDLHSELNLSSLELGDSALYFCASSHRPAGGSSYNEQFFGPGTRLTVL.

This rearrangement joins TRBV28 to TRBJ1-5, with D perhaps matching TRBD1 (5 bases). The CDR3 is made up of 15 amino acids. V lost 8 bases and J 2 bases, leaving 16 bases between the germline ends. CDR1 is MDHEN and CDR2 is SYDVKM in the germline V gene. In DNA, the CDR3 is TGTGCCAGCGGGGGGGAAGCCCTAGGCAATCAGCCCCAGCATTTT. Amino acid sequence: CASGGEALGNQPQHF.

This CDR3 reads CAISGQGLNQPQHF. In DNA, the CDR3 is TGTGCCATCAGTGGACAGGGGCTCAATCAGCCCCAGCATTTT. The chain has TRBV10-3 and TRBJ1-5; 8 bases are a match to TRBD1. This CDR3 has 14 amino acids. The ends lost 4 bases at V and 3 bases at J; junction bases unmatched: 2. CDR1 is ENHRY, CDR2 SYGVKD, per germline.

The CDR3 nucleotides are TGTGCCAGCAGCCGGGGGGGGAGCTCCTACAATGAGCAGTTCTTC. It translates to CASSRGGSSYNEQFF. The V gene is TRBV7-2, the J gene TRBJ2-1, with TRBD2 identical over 8 bases. V trimming: 5 bases; J trimming: 0 bases; junction bases outside the gene matches: 3. The germline gives CDR1 SGHTA, CDR2 FQGNSA. CDR3 length equals 15 residues. The variable domain in full, completed from reference TRBV7-2 and TRBJ2-1, reads GAGVSQSPSNKVTEKGKDVELRCDPISGHTALYWYRQSLGQGLEFLIYFQGNSAPDKSGLPSDRFSAERTGGSVSTLTIQRTQQEDSAVYLCASSRGGSSYNEQFFGPGTRLTVL.

The J gene is TRBJ2-1, the V gene TRBV7-6; 14 nucleotides agree with TRBD2. Germline lookup yields CDR1 SGHVS and CDR2 FNYEAQ. Trimming at V came to 0 bases and at J to 0 bases, leaving 1 base not matched to a gene. The CDR3 extends over 18 amino acids. The CDR3 bases are TGTGCCAGCAGCTTAGCGGGGACTAGCGGGAGCTCCTACAATGAGCAGTTCTTC. The encoded protein is CASSLAGTSGSSYNEQFF.

The rearrangement joins TRBV18 to TRBJ1-2; 12 nucleotides match TRBD1. Germline V gene lookup returns CDR1 KGHSH and CDR2 LQKENI. The CDR3 is 16 residues long. The V segment lost 3 bases and the J segment 2 bases; nucleotides outside the gene matches: 4. CDR3 sequence reads: CASSPTGTGGNYGYTF. Written as DNA, the CDR3 is TGTGCCAGCTCACCCACAGGGACAGGGGGCAACTATGGCTACACCTTC.

Notes on this clone: The junction departs from the called germline gene at one end, perhaps through a read error. The gene calls are TRBV4-1 and TRBJ2-1, with TRBD2 matching over 7 bases. CDR3 length: 14 amino acids. Germline V gene data show CDR1 as MGHRA and CDR2 as YSYEKL. CDR3 protein: CASTMIGLENEQFF. In DNA form, the CDR3 reads TGCGCAAGCACAATGATTGGACTAGAGAATGAGCAGTTCTTC.

The count of this clone is one. This rearrangement joins TRBV28 to TRBJ1-5; D might be TRBD1 (5 bases). The length of the CDR3 is 16 residues. Trimming cost V 6 bases and J 0 bases, with 15 bases left between them. Germline V CDR1 and CDR2: MDHEN, SYDVKM. CDR3 region: CASSPGGPLSNQPQHF. CDR3 DNA: TGTGCCAGCAGCCCCGGGGGACCCCTTAGCAATCAGCCCCAGCATTTT.